Listed below are T cell receptor beta chains from one sample, sequenced in a study of blood T cell repertoires in COVID-19. Some clones are missing from TCRdb's copy, which holds only in-frame ones; the method was immunoSEQ multiplex PCR. The table has approximately 280,000 clones, roughly 83% seen once. Material: peripheral blood. Receptor source: a human donor with COVID-19, enrolled during active disease. The donor label of this sample is uncertain. Both conserved end residues are trimmed from each CDR3.

>TRBV28|TRBJ2-7
ASSLSRSYEQY
>TRBV10-3|TRBJ2-2
AISELGTSGTGELF
>TRBV7-8|TRBJ2-7
ASSYRRTSYKMSSYEQY
>TRBV19|TRBJ1-5
ASSPIRLGSSNQPQH
>TRBV18|TRBJ1-1
ASSPQSGREAF
>TRBV6-1|TRBJ2-7
ASSDDSYEQY
>TRBV6-5|TRBJ1-5
ASRTGQGARQPQH
>TRBV11-2|TRBJ2-2
ASSPSGINTGELF
>TRBV7-2|TRBJ1-2
ASSLQSDRVENGYT
>TRBV27|TRBJ1-2
ASSSQGPYGYT
>TRBV18|TRBJ1-1
ASSLGQGVTEAF
>TRBV6-6|TRBJ1-6
ASTPQVGGNSPLH
>TRBV9|TRBJ2-1
ASSVGSSSQEQF
>TRBV10-3|TRBJ1-2
AISESNWTPGHYGYT
>TRBV7-2|TRBJ2-7
ASSLAGGVEQY
>TRBV10-3|TRBJ1-1
AIREGQGGEAF
>TRBV28|TRBJ1-2
ASKQGTVLLGYGYT
>TRBV19|TRBJ2-1
ASSIVRTEQF
>TRBV2|TRBJ1-1
ARGRLGAF
>TRBV11-2|TRBJ2-1
ASSRTTSSYNEQF
>TRBV3-1/TRBV3-2|TRBJ2-5
ASSQAGESETQY
>TRBV7-9|TRBJ1-3
ASSSATVSGNTIY
>TRBV3-1/TRBV3-2|TRBJ1-3
ASSQRDRENTIY
>TRBV5-4|TRBJ2-7
ASSLGQGIGRGSYEQY